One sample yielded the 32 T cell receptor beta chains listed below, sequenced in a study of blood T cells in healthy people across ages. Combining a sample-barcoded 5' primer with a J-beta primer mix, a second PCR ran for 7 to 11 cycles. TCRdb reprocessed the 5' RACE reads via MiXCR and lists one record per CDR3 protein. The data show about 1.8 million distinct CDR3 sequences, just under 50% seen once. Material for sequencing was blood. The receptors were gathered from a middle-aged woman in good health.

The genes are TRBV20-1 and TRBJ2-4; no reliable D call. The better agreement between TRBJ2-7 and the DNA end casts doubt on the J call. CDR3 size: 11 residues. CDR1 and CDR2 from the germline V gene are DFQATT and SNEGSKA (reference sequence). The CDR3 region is CSARNLREQYF. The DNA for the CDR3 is TGCAGTGCTAGAAATCTCCGCGAGCAGTACTTC.

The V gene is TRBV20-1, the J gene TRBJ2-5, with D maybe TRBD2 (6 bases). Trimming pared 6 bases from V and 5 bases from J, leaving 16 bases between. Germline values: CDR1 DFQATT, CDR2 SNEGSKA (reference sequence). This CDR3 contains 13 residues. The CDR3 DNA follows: TGCAGTGCCTTCGGAGGGGACTGGGAGACCCAGTACTTC. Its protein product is CSAFGGDWETQYF.

CDR3 sequence reads: CATSSGGSEQYF. The CDR3 DNA reads TGTGCCACCAGCAGTGGGGGGTCTGAGCAGTACTTC. The chain joins TRBV15 to TRBJ2-7; D may be TRBD2 (6 bases). The ends were cut back, 3 bases at V and 7 bases at J, with 10 bases in the middle. The germline gives CDR1 LNHNV, CDR2 YYDKDF (reference sequence). This CDR3 region has 12 residues.

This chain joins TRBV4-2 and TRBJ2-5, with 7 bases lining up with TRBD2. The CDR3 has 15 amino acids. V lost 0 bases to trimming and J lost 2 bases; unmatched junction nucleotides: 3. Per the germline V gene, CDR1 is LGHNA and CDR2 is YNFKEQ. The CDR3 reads CASSQEGREQETQYF. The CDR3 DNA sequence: TGTGCCAGCAGCCAAGAAGGGAGGGAGCAAGAGACCCAGTACTTC.

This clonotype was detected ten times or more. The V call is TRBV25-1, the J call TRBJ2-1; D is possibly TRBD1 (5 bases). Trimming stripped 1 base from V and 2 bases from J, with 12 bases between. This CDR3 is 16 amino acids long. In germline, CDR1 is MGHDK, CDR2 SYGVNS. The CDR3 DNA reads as TGTGCCAGCAGTGAATCTAGGGGTGACCCCTACAATGAGCAGTTCTTC. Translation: CASSESRGDPYNEQFF.

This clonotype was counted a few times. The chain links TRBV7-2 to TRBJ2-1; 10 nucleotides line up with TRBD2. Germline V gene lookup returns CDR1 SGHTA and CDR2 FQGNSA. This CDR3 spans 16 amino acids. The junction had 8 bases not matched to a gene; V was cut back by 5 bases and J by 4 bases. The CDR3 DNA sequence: TGTGCCAGCAGCGCGCTGCTAGCGGGAGCGTACAATGAGCAGTTCTTC. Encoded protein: CASSALLAGAYNEQFF. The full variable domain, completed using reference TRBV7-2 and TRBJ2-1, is GAGVSQSPSNKVTEKGKDVELRCDPISGHTALYWYRQSLGQGLEFLIYFQGNSAPDKSGLPSDRFSAERTGGSVSTLTIQRTQQEDSAVYLCASSALLAGAYNEQFFGPGTRLTVL.

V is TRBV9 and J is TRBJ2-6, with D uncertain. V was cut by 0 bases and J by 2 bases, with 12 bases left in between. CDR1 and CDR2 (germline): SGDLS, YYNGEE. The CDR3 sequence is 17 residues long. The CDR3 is CASSVDPRNPGANVLTF. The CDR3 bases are TGTGCCAGCAGCGTAGACCCTCGGAACCCTGGGGCCAACGTCCTGACTTTC.

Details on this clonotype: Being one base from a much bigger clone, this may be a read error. For the CDR3, the DNA is TGTGCCAGCAGCGGCGGGTCAAACAATGAGCAGTACTTC. Translating gives CASSGGSNNEQYF. The chain uses TRBV7-2 and TRBJ2-5, with D possibly being TRBD2 (5 bases). This CDR3 contains 13 residues. CDR1 is SGHTA, CDR2 FQGNSA, per germline. V lost 5 bases, J lost 11 bases, and 18 bases lay in between.

The CDR3 sequence is CASTTGAPYEQYF. In nucleotides, the CDR3 is TGTGCCAGCACCACAGGGGCCCCCTACGAGCAGTACTTC. This chain links TRBV6-6 with TRBJ2-7, with 7 nucleotides matching TRBD1. Germline-derived CDR1 and CDR2 are MNHNY and SVGAGI (reference sequence). Trimming at V came to 7 bases and at J to 2 bases, leaving 5 bases not matched to a gene. The CDR3 runs to 13 residues.

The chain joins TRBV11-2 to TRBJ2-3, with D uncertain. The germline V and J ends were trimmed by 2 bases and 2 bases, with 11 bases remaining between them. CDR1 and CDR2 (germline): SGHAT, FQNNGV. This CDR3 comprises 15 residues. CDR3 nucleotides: TGTGCCAGCAGCTTAACAGAGGCCACCACAGATACGCAGTATTTT. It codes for CASSLTEATTDTQYF.

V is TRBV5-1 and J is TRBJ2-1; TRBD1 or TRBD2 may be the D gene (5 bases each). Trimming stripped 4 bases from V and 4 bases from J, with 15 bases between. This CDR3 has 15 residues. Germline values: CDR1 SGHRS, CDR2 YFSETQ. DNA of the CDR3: TGCGCCAGCAGCACTGAACCGGGGCTTTACAATGAGCAGTTCTTC. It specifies CASSTEPGLYNEQFF.

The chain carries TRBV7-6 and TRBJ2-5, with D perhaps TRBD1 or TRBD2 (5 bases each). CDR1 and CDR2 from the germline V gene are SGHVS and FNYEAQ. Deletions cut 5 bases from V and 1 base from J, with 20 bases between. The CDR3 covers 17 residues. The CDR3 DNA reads TGTGCCAGCAGCCGCCCCCGGGACCCCCTCTTCCAAGAGACCCAGTACTTC. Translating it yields CASSRPRDPLFQETQYF.

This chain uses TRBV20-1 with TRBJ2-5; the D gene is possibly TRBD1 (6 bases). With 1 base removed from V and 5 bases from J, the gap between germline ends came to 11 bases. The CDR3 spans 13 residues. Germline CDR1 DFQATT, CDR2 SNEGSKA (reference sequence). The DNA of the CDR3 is TGCAGTGCTAGAGGCAGGGGATACGAGACCCAGTACTTC. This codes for CSARGRGYETQYF.

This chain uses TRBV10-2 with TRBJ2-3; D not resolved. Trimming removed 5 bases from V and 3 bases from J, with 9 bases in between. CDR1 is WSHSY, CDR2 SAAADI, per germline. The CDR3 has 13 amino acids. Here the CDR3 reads CASSTRVTDTQYF. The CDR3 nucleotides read TGCGCCAGCAGTACCCGGGTAACAGATACGCAGTATTTT.

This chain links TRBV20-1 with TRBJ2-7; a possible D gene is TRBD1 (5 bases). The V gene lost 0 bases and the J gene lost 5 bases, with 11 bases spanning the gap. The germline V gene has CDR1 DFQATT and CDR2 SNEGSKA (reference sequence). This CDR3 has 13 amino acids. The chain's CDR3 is CSAREFWGDEQYF. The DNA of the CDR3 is TGCAGTGCTAGAGAGTTTTGGGGCGACGAGCAGTACTTC.

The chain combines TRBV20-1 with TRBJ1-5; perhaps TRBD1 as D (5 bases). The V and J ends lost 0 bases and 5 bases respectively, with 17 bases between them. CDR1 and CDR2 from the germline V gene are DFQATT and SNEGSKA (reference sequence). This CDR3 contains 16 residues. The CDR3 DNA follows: TGCAGTGCTAGAGATAACGTAAGGGGCGCAGATCAGCCCCAGCATTTT. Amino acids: CSARDNVRGADQPQHF.

The chain's CDR3 is CASSSPGVGAKNIQYF. The CDR3 nucleotides are TGTGCCAGCAGCTCTCCAGGGGTAGGGGCCAAAAACATTCAGTACTTC. The chain carries TRBV21-1 and TRBJ2-4; the listed D gene, TRBD1, was not tested against the DNA. TRBV21-1 is termed a pseudogene. This CDR3 spans 16 amino acids.

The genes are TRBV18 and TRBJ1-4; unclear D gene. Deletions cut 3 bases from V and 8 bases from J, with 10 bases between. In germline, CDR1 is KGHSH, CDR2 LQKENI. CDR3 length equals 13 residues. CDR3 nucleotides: TGTGCCAGCTCACCTCGGCAGTACGAAAAACTGTTTTTT. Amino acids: CASSPRQYEKLFF.

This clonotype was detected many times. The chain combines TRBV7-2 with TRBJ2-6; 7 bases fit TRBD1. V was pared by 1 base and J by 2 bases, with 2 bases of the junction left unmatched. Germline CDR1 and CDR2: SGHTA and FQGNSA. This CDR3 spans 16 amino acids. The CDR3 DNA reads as TGTGCCAGCAGCTTAGTAGGGGGCGCTGGGGCCAACGTCCTGACTTTC. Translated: CASSLVGGAGANVLTF.

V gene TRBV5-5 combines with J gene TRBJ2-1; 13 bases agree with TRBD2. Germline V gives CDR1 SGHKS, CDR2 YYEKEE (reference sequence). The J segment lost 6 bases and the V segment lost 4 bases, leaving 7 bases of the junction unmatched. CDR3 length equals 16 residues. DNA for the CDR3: TGTGCCAGCAGCATAGGACTAGCGGGGGACCTCAATGAGCAGTTCTTC. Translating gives CASSIGLAGDLNEQFF.

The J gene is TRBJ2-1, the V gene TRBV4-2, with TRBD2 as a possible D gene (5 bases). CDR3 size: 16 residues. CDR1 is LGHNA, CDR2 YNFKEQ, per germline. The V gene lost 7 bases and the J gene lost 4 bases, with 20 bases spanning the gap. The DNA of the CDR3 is TGTGCCAGCACCGGGGTAGCTGGAAACACTTACAATGAGCAGTTCTTC. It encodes CASTGVAGNTYNEQFF.

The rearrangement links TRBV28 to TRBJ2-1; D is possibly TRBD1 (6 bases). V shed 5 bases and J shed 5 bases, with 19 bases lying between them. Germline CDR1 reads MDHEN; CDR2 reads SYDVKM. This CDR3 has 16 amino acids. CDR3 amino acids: CASSESGKGDNNEQFF. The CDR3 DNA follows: TGTGCCAGCAGTGAGAGTGGGAAAGGGGACAACAATGAGCAGTTCTTC.

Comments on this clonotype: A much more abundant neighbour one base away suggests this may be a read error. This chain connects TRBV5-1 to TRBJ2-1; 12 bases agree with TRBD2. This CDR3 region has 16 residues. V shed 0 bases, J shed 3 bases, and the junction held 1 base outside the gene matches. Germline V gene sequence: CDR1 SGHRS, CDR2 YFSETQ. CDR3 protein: CASSLETSGGYNEQFF. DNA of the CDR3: TGCGCCAGCAGCTTGGAGACTAGCGGGGGCTACAATGAGCAGTTCTTC. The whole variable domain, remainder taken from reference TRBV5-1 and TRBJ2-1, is KAGVTQTPRYLIKTRGQQVTLSCSPISGHRSVSWYQQTPGQGLQFLFEYFSETQRNKGNFPGRFSGRQFSNSRSEMNVSTLELGDSALYLCASSLETSGGYNEQFFGPGTRLTVL.

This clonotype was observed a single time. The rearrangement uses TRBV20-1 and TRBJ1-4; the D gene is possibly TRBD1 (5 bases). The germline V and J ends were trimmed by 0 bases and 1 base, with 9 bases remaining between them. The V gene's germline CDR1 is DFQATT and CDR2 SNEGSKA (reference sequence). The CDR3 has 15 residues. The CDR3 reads CSARDAGVTNEKLFF. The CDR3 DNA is TGCAGTGCTAGAGACGCGGGGGTAACTAATGAAAAACTGTTTTTT.

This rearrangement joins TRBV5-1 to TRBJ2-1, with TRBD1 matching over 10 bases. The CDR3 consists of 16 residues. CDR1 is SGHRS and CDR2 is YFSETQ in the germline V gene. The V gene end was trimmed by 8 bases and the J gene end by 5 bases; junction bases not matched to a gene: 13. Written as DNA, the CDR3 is TGCGCCAGTAGCCGAGGAGGGACAGGGGACCACAATGAGCAGTTCTTC. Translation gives CASSRGGTGDHNEQFF.

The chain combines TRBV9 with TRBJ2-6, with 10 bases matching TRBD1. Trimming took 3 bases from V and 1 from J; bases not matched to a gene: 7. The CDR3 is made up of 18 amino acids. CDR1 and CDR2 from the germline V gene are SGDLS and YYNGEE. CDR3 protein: CASSADRGQVSGANVLTF. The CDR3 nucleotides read TGTGCCAGCAGCGCAGACAGGGGGCAAGTTTCTGGGGCCAACGTCCTGACTTTC.

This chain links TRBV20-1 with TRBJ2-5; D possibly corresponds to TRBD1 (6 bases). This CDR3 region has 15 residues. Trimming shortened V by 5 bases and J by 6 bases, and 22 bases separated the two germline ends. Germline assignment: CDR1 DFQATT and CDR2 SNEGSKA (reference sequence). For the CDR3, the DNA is TGCAGTGCTCCCGACAGGAGCGTAATGTCTAAGACCCAGTACTTC. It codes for CSAPDRSVMSKTQYF.

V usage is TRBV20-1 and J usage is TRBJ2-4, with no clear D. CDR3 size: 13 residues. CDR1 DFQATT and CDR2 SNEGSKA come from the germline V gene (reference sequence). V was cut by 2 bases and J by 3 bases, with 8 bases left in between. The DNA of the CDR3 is TGCAGTGCTAGATTGCTTGGCAAAAACATTCAGTACTTC. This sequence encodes CSARLLGKNIQYF.

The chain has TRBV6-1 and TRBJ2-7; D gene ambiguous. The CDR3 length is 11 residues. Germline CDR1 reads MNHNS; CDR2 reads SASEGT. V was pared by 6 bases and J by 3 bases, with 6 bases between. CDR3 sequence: CASREHYEQYF. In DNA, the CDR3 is TGTGCCAGCAGGGAACACTACGAGCAGTACTTC.

The CDR3 protein is CSARGGGGSQGYTF. Written as DNA, the CDR3 is TGCAGTGCTAGAGGTGGCGGGGGGAGTCAAGGCTACACCTTC. This chain links TRBV20-1 with TRBJ1-2; TRBD1 is a possible D gene (5 bases). The CDR3 extends over 14 amino acids. V was trimmed by 1 base and J by 8 bases, leaving 17 bases between them. Germline loops: CDR1 DFQATT, CDR2 SNEGSKA (reference sequence).

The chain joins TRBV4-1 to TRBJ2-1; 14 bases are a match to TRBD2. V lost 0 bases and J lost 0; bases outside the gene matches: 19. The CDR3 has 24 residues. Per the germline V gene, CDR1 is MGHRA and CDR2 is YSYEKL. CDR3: CASSQEPTGTSGGPTSSSYNEQFF. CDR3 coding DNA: TGCGCCAGCAGCCAAGAACCTACGGGGACTAGCGGGGGACCAACATCAAGCTCCTACAATGAGCAGTTCTTC.

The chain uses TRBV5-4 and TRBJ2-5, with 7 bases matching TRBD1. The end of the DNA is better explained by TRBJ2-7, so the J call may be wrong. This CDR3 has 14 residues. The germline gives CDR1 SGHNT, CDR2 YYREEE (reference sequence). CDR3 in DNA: TGTGCCAGCAGCTTCGAGGGGGCTACCTACGAGCAGTACTTC. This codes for CASSFEGATYEQYF.